This T cell receptor (beta chain) was found in a study of blood T cell repertoires in COVID-19. Trimming took 0 bases from V and 8 from J; bases not matched to a gene: 8. The CDR3 spans 15 residues. Germline-derived CDR1 and CDR2 are SGDLS and YYNGEE. Generated by immunoSEQ multiplex PCR, the TCRdb table keeps only in-frame clones and is missing some. The table shows about 360,000 clones, with roughly 80% occurring only once. The clonotype originates from a human donor with acute or convalescent COVID-19. The donor label of this sample is uncertain. The sample was peripheral blood. This chain connects TRBV9 to TRBJ2-1, with TRBD2 identical over 7 bases. CDR3 nucleotide sequence: TGTGCCAGCAGCGTAGGTCTCAGGAGCGGGGATGAGCAGTTCTTC. It is translated as CASSVGLRSGDEQFF. The entire variable domain, with the rest obtained from reference TRBV9 and TRBJ2-1, is as follows: DSGVTQTPKHLITATGQRVTLRCSPRSGDLSVYWYQQSLDQGLQFLIQYYNGEERAKGNILERFSAQQFPDLHSELNLSSLELGDSALYFCASSVGLRSGDEQFFGPGTRLTVL.